The 29 T cell receptor beta chains reported below all come from one sample, sequenced in a study of T cell responses to AZD1222 COVID-19 vaccine. Using immunoSEQ multiplex PCR, the repertoire was profiled, and TCRdb retains in-frame clones only, with some absent. The sample lists fewer than 110,000 clones; around 91% were seen once. The sequenced sample was peripheral blood, obtained on day 0 of AZD1222 vaccination. These receptors came from an adult in good health.

V usage is TRBV5-1 and J usage is TRBJ1-2; perhaps TRBD1 as D (5 bases). CDR1 and CDR2 from the germline V gene are SGHRS and YFSETQ. V was pared by 0 bases and J by 4 bases, with 10 bases between. CDR3 length: 14 amino acids. The CDR3 loop reads CASSLDGTGYGYTF. CDR3 DNA: TGCGCCAGCAGCTTGGACGGGACTGGCTATGGCTACACCTTC.

The table lists this clone with a few counts. The chain employs TRBV6-5 and TRBJ2-1, with D perhaps matching TRBD1 or TRBD2 (6 bases each). Deletions cut 7 bases from V and 6 bases from J, with 16 bases between. This CDR3 spans 14 amino acids. In germline, CDR1 is MNHEY, CDR2 SVGAGI. CDR3 nucleotides: TGTGCCAGCACTGTGGACGGGGGCTCCAATGAGCAGTTCTTC. This codes for CASTVDGGSNEQFF.

The gene calls are TRBV7-2 and TRBJ2-1; D uncertain. Germline-derived CDR1 and CDR2 are SGHTA and FQGNSA. The length of the CDR3 is 15 residues. With 0 bases removed from V and 7 bases from J, the gap between germline ends came to 13 bases. The CDR3 region is CASSLAPGYGNEQFF. In DNA, the CDR3 is TGTGCCAGCAGCTTAGCGCCCGGGTATGGTAATGAGCAGTTCTTC.

The chain links TRBV28 to TRBJ1-6; D not certain. Germline V CDR1 and CDR2: MDHEN, SYDVKM. Deletions cut 6 bases from V and 1 base from J, with 19 bases between. CDR3 length: 18 amino acids. CDR3 loop: CASRLGLGLGSYNSPLHF. CDR3 sequence (DNA): TGTGCCAGCAGGCTAGGCCTCGGTCTAGGGTCCTATAATTCACCCCTCCACTTT.

The V gene is TRBV19, the J gene TRBJ2-2; no reliable D call. The CDR3 is made up of 13 amino acids. Trimming cost V 3 bases and J 2 bases, with 4 bases left between them. The V gene's germline CDR1 is LNHDA and CDR2 SQIVND (reference sequence). CDR3 sequence: CASSILNTGELFF. CDR3 nucleotide sequence: TGTGCCAGTAGTATCCTAAACACCGGGGAGCTGTTTTTT.

The gene calls are TRBV5-1 and TRBJ2-4; maybe TRBD2 (5 bases). Trimming removed 5 bases from V and 1 base from J, with 13 bases in between. CDR3 length equals 15 residues. The V gene's germline CDR1 is SGHRS and CDR2 YFSETQ. The CDR3 bases are TGCGCCAGCAGAACGGACTCGGGTGCCAAAAACATTCAGTACTTC. As protein: CASRTDSGAKNIQYF.

The chain combines TRBV2 with TRBJ2-7, with 7 bases aligning to TRBD1. Germline CDR1 and CDR2: SNHLY and FYNNEI. Trimming cost V 5 bases and J 5 bases; bases outside gene matches: 6. The CDR3 is 13 residues long. The CDR3 coding sequence is TGTGCCAGCAGTCAGTGGACAGGAGACGAGCAGTACTTC. It specifies CASSQWTGDEQYF.

V gene TRBV6-1 combines with J gene TRBJ2-7, with 10 bases matching TRBD1. CDR1 is MNHNS and CDR2 is SASEGT in the germline V gene. This CDR3 has 16 amino acids. Trimming removed 4 bases from V and 2 bases from J; junction bases left unmatched: 8. CDR3 nucleotide sequence: TGTGCCAGCAGTGTCCAGCCGGGACAGGGGCCCTACGAGCAGTACTTC. Translating it yields CASSVQPGQGPYEQYF.

The V gene is TRBV19, the J gene TRBJ2-3; 7 nucleotides align to TRBD2. CDR3 length: 13 residues. V gave up 11 bases and J gave up 1 base; unmatched junction bases: 6. Per germline, CDR1 LNHDA and CDR2 SQIVND (reference sequence). The DNA for the CDR3 is TGTGCCTGCTCCCGGGGGGGCACAGATACGCAGTATTTT. Its protein is CACSRGGTDTQYF.

The rearrangement joins TRBV11-3 to TRBJ1-1; D gene ambiguous. Germline V gives CDR1 SGHNT, CDR2 YENEEA. V lost 1 base, J lost 1 base, and 4 bases lay in between. This CDR3 has 13 amino acids. The CDR3 DNA reads TGTGCCAGCAGCTTAGGGCCGAACACTGAAGCTTTCTTT. As protein: CASSLGPNTEAFF.

The sample holds one count of this clone. The V and J genes are TRBV7-8 and TRBJ2-1; 9 bases map to TRBD1. V shed 4 bases and J 4 bases; nucleotides not matched to a gene: 8. This CDR3 spans 16 amino acids. From germline, CDR1 is SGHVS and CDR2 FQNEAQ. The CDR3 is CASSYRTGAMYNEQFF. For the CDR3, the DNA is TGTGCCAGCAGCTATAGGACAGGGGCTATGTACAATGAGCAGTTCTTC.

The chain combines TRBV7-6 with TRBJ2-2, with D tentatively TRBD2 (6 bases). The V end was cut by 5 bases, the J end by 9 bases, with 10 bases between. Germline CDR1 and CDR2: SGHVS and FNYEAQ. The CDR3 has 12 amino acids. The CDR3 region has the DNA TGTGCCAGCAGCCTGGGAGGAAGGGAGCTGTTTTTT. This sequence encodes CASSLGGRELFF.

V and J are TRBV18 and TRBJ2-7; either TRBD1 or TRBD2 may fit D (5 bases each). The germline V gene has CDR1 KGHSH and CDR2 LQKENI. This CDR3 is 14 amino acids long. The germline V and J ends were trimmed by 3 bases and 3 bases, with 12 bases remaining between them. DNA of the CDR3: TGTGCCAGCTCACCGGGGGTTCACAGCTACGAGCAGTACTTC. Amino acid sequence: CASSPGVHSYEQYF.

The gene calls are TRBV4-1 and TRBJ1-2; D call uncertain. The germline V and J ends were trimmed by 6 bases and 4 bases, with 12 bases remaining between them. Germline loops: CDR1 MGHRA, CDR2 YSYEKL. There are 13 residues in the CDR3. CDR3 bases: TGCGCCAGCAGTTATCAACTGGGCTATGGCTACACCTTC. Residues: CASSYQLGYGYTF.

The V and J genes are TRBV7-9 and TRBJ2-3; 7 bases are a match to TRBD2. Per the germline V gene, CDR1 is SEHNR and CDR2 is FQNEAQ (reference sequence). The CDR3 contains 16 residues. V lost 5 bases and J lost 4; bases outside the gene matches: 12. The CDR3 loop reads CASSDLAAFSSDTQYF. The CDR3 region has the DNA TGTGCCAGCAGCGACCTAGCGGCTTTTTCATCAGATACGCAGTATTTT.

This chain uses TRBV27 with TRBJ2-1; the D gene is possibly TRBD1 (6 bases). Germline V gene sequence: CDR1 MNHEY, CDR2 SMNVEV (reference sequence). Trimming took off 3 bases at V and 4 bases at J, with 13 bases between the two ends. CDR3 length: 15 residues. Here the CDR3 reads CASSFGQGIYNEQFF. Written as DNA, the CDR3 is TGTGCCAGCAGTTTCGGTCAGGGGATTTACAATGAGCAGTTCTTC.

The rearrangement uses TRBV5-4 and TRBJ1-3, with D possibly being TRBD1 (5 bases). V gave up 4 bases and J gave up 4 bases, with 12 bases separating them. CDR1 and CDR2 (germline): SGHNT, YYREEE (reference sequence). The CDR3 has 14 residues. Here the CDR3 reads CASSPDMTGNTIYF. The DNA of the CDR3 is TGTGCCAGCAGCCCGGACATGACGGGAAACACCATATATTTT. Using reference TRBV5-4 and TRBJ1-3 for the parts outside the CDR3, the full variable domain is ETGVTQSPTHLIKTRGQQVTLRCSSQSGHNTVSWYQQALGQGPQFIFQYYREEENGRGNFPPRFSGLQFPNYSSELNVNALELDDSALYLCASSPDMTGNTIYFGEGSWLTVV.

The chain couples TRBV18 to TRBJ1-1; D may be TRBD1 (5 bases). The CDR3 consists of 16 residues. V was cut by 3 bases and J by 1 base, with 15 bases left in between. The germline V gene has CDR1 KGHSH and CDR2 LQKENI. The CDR3 protein is CASSPPGIGANTEAFF. The CDR3 DNA reads as TGTGCCAGCTCACCCCCCGGGATTGGGGCGAACACTGAAGCTTTCTTT.

This clone has only a few counts. The chain combines TRBV6-5 with TRBJ1-1; TRBD1 might be the D (5 bases). Germline CDR1 MNHEY, CDR2 SVGAGI. The CDR3 has 13 amino acids. Between the trimmed V and J ends, which lost 11 bases and 1 base, there was a span of 14 bases. The CDR3 region is CAVSGWENTEAFF. The CDR3 DNA sequence: TGTGCCGTCTCAGGGTGGGAGAACACTGAAGCTTTCTTT.

The chain employs TRBV11-2 and TRBJ2-6; D call uncertain. The CDR3 extends over 15 amino acids. Germline-derived CDR1 and CDR2 are SGHAT and FQNNGV. V dropped 4 bases and J dropped 4 bases, with 11 bases sitting between them. CDR3 DNA: TGTGCCAGCAGCTCCCTGGACGCCGGGGCCAACGTCCTGACTTTC. It is translated as CASSSLDAGANVLTF.

The chain links TRBV5-5 to TRBJ1-3; tentatively, D is TRBD1 (5 bases). V was shortened by 4 bases and J by 4 bases, with 6 bases between the two germline ends. The CDR3 is 12 residues long. Germline-derived CDR1 and CDR2 are SGHKS and YYEKEE (reference sequence). CDR3 residues: CASSRGGNTIYF. CDR3 in DNA: TGTGCCAGCAGCCGGGGCGGAAACACCATATATTTT. The whole variable domain, remainder taken from reference TRBV5-5 and TRBJ1-3, is DAGVTQSPTHLIKTRGQQVTLRCSPISGHKSVSWYQQVLGQGPQFIFQYYEKEERGRGNFPDRFSARQFPNYSSELNVNALLLGDSALYLCASSRGGNTIYFGEGSWLTVV.

The rearrangement links TRBV10-2 to TRBJ2-3; no clear D gene. The germline V gene has CDR1 WSHSY and CDR2 SAAADI. CDR3 size: 13 residues. V was shortened by 2 bases and J by 5 bases, with 8 bases between the two germline ends. DNA of the CDR3: TGCGCCAGCAGTGAGACCCACGGAGATACGCAGTATTTT. It is translated as CASSETHGDTQYF.

This rearrangement joins TRBV21-1 to TRBJ1-1; the D call of TRBD1 is as the table states it, not checked on the DNA. TRBV21-1 is a recognized pseudogene. CDR3 size: 13 residues. This CDR3 reads CASSPTGGPEAFF. CDR3 coding DNA: TGTGCCAGCAGCCCGACAGGGGGACCTGAAGCTTTCTTT.

The chain has TRBV28 and TRBJ1-1; the D is unclear. The CDR3 consists of 14 residues. The V end lost 3 bases, the J end lost 3 bases, and 11 bases lay between the germline ends. The germline V gene encodes CDR1 MDHEN and CDR2 SYDVKM. The DNA of the CDR3 is TGTGCCAGCAGTTTCCCCCAATGGGACACTGAAGCTTTCTTT. It translates to CASSFPQWDTEAFF.

This clone was counted once. The identical CDR3 is also encoded by other nucleotide sequences in the sample. The chain joins TRBV3-1 (or the pseudogene TRBV3-2) to TRBJ1-3; D remains unclear. Germline values: CDR1 LGHDT, CDR2 YNNKEL (reference sequence). The CDR3 spans 13 residues. The V end lost 0 bases, the J end lost 4 bases, and 4 bases lay between the germline ends. The CDR3 loop reads CASSQEGGNTIYF. CDR3 nucleotide sequence: TGTGCCAGCAGCCAAGAGGGAGGAAACACCATATATTTT.

The genes are TRBV19 and TRBJ1-2; unclear D gene. V was trimmed by 7 bases and J by 4 bases, leaving 13 bases between them. CDR3 length equals 13 residues. Germline CDR1 LNHDA, CDR2 SQIVND (reference sequence). CDR3 nucleotide sequence: TGTGCCAGTACCGAACGGGGATTCTATGGCTACACCTTC. Its protein is CASTERGFYGYTF.

The V and J genes are TRBV5-4 and TRBJ2-1; the D gene could be TRBD1 or TRBD2 (5 bases each). Germline V CDR1 and CDR2: SGHNT, YYREEE (reference sequence). The CDR3 loop spans 13 amino acids. The V and J ends lost 5 bases and 4 bases respectively, with 10 bases between them. The CDR3 loop is CASRDWGYNEQFF. For the CDR3, the DNA is TGTGCCAGCAGGGATTGGGGGTACAATGAGCAGTTCTTC.

The chain joins TRBV7-8 to TRBJ2-1, with 8 positions matching TRBD2. CDR1 is SGHVS, CDR2 FQNEAQ, per germline. Trimming cost V 0 bases and J 10 bases; bases outside gene matches: 8. The CDR3 has 15 residues. In DNA, the CDR3 is TGTGCCAGCAGCTTAGCCGGGGGGGCTCGAGGGGAGCAGTTCTTC. It codes for CASSLAGGARGEQFF.

This chain uses TRBV15 with TRBJ1-6; D is unresolved. Trimming left V 0 bases short and J 3 bases short, with 12 bases between. Looked up from germline, CDR1 is LNHNV and CDR2 is YYDKDF (reference sequence). This CDR3 is built from 17 residues. The CDR3 DNA reads as TGTGCCACCAGCAGAGAGGTCCGGCAACTCTATAATTCACCCCTCCACTTT. Protein sequence: CATSREVRQLYNSPLHF.